This T cell receptor beta chain originates from a study of PD-1 blockade in classical Hodgkin lymphoma. Relapse was seen in all patients after autologous stem cell transplantation, and brentuximab vedotin exposure was variable. The V end lost 5 bases, the J end lost 6 bases, and 10 bases lay between the germline ends. This CDR3 contains 12 residues. Germline V gene data show CDR1 as MDHEN and CDR2 as SYDVKM. Libraries were prepared by immunoSEQ multiplex PCR; TCRdb keeps only in-frame clonotypes and omits some of them. In the table there are 25,000 to 35,000 clones, around 67% of which are singletons.

The clonotype comes from a human donor with classical Hodgkin lymphoma. The chain has TRBV28 and TRBJ1-1; D is undetermined. The source material was peripheral blood mononuclear cells (PBMCs), sampled before the second cycle of nivolumab. CDR3 nucleotide sequence: TGTGCCAGCAGTCGCGGACCGTCTGAAGCTTTCTTT. It encodes CASSRGPSEAFF.